Each of the 25 T cell receptor beta chains below was sequenced from the same sample in a study of T cell responses to AZD1222 COVID-19 vaccine. Profiled with immunoSEQ multiplex PCR; TCRdb holds only in-frame clones, not every one. The repertoire holds under 150,000 clones, with around nine tenths as singletons. The sequencing used peripheral blood, collected on day 0 of AZD1222 vaccination. The receptors derive from an adult in good health.

The chain links TRBV4-1 to TRBJ2-3; TRBD2 matches at 10 bases. This CDR3 is built from 16 residues. V lost 0 bases to trimming and J lost 2 bases; unmatched junction nucleotides: 2. Germline CDR1 is MGHRA and CDR2 is YSYEKL. CDR3 residues: CASSQDGLAVTDTQYF. The CDR3, as DNA: TGCGCCAGCAGCCAAGATGGACTAGCGGTCACAGATACGCAGTATTTT.

The chain is built from TRBV5-1 and TRBJ2-2; D is uncertain. This CDR3 contains 14 residues. Looked up from germline, CDR1 is SGHRS and CDR2 is YFSETQ. V shed 7 bases and J shed 1 base, with 11 bases lying between them. DNA of the CDR3: TGCGCCAGCGTACGTACCGGGAACACCGGGGAGCTGTTTTTT. It encodes CASVRTGNTGELFF. Full variable domain (rest looked up from reference TRBV5-1 and TRBJ2-2): KAGVTQTPRYLIKTRGQQVTLSCSPISGHRSVSWYQQTPGQGLQFLFEYFSETQRNKGNFPGRFSGRQFSNSRSEMNVSTLELGDSALYLCASVRTGNTGELFFGEGSRLTVL.

The rearrangement uses TRBV2 and TRBJ2-7; TRBD2 agrees at 12 bases. Germline loops: CDR1 SNHLY, CDR2 FYNNEI. V was pared by 3 bases and J by 4 bases, with 13 bases of the junction left unmatched. This CDR3 has 18 residues. CDR3 coding DNA: TGTGCCAGCAGTGAGGCCCTAGCGGGAGGGACCACCTATTACGAGCAGTACTTC. Protein sequence: CASSEALAGGTTYYEQYF.

The table lists this clone with a count of one. The J gene is TRBJ1-3, the V gene TRBV2; 8 positions agree with TRBD1. Germline V gene sequence: CDR1 SNHLY, CDR2 FYNNEI. The CDR3 has 15 residues. With 5 bases clipped from V and 7 bases from J, the junction kept 10 bases outside the gene matches. CDR3 nucleotide sequence: TGTGCCAGCAGTTCAACCAGGGGGCAATTGAACACCATATATTTT. Its protein is CASSSTRGQLNTIYF.

The chain employs TRBV19 and TRBJ1-2; D is unclear. The length of the CDR3 is 13 residues. The germline V gene has CDR1 LNHDA and CDR2 SQIVND (reference sequence). V shed 4 bases and J shed 5 bases, with 11 bases lying between them. The CDR3 DNA reads TGTGCCAGTAGTACGCTAAGTCAGTATGGCTACACCTTC. It yields the protein CASSTLSQYGYTF.

This clone was seen a single time. This chain links TRBV27 with TRBJ2-5; the D is unclear. The V end was cut by 2 bases, the J end by 1 base, with 11 bases between. Germline CDR1 is MNHEY and CDR2 is SMNVEV (reference sequence). The CDR3 length is 15 residues. For the CDR3, the DNA is TGTGCCAGCAGTTTAATCGCGGCGACCCAAGAGACCCAGTACTTC. Translated: CASSLIAATQETQYF.

The V call is TRBV3-1 (or the pseudogene TRBV3-2), the J call TRBJ1-2; D might be TRBD1 (5 bases). Germline-derived CDR1 and CDR2 are LGHDT and YNNKEL (reference sequence). Trimming took off 0 bases at V and 6 bases at J, with 17 bases between the two ends. This CDR3 comprises 16 residues. The CDR3 nucleotides are TGTGCCAGCAGCCAAGATGGGGCTACCGGTATAAATGGCTACACCTTC. Amino acids: CASSQDGATGINGYTF.

V gene TRBV5-6 combines with J gene TRBJ1-5, with no clear D. CDR1 is SGHDT and CDR2 is YYEEEE in the germline V gene. There are 15 residues in the CDR3. V was clipped by 3 bases and J by 2 bases, with 12 bases between them. For the CDR3, the DNA is TGTGCCAGCAGCTCAACTGACGCGGGCAATCAGCCCCAGCATTTT. Protein sequence: CASSSTDAGNQPQHF.

The chain recombines TRBV9 with TRBJ1-2, with D unresolved. The CDR3 length is 12 residues. Germline V lookup: CDR1 SGDLS, CDR2 YYNGEE. With 3 bases removed from V and 4 bases from J, the gap between germline ends came to 7 bases. This chain's CDR3 is CASSEGRYGYTF. The DNA for the CDR3 is TGTGCCAGCAGCGAGGGTCGCTATGGCTACACCTTC. The full variable domain, in which reference TRBV9 and TRBJ1-2 provide the parts outside the CDR3, is DSGVTQTPKHLITATGQRVTLRCSPRSGDLSVYWYQQSLDQGLQFLIQYYNGEERAKGNILERFSAQQFPDLHSELNLSSLELGDSALYFCASSEGRYGYTFGSGTRLTVV.

The chain recombines TRBV6-5 with TRBJ1-1; 11 bases agree with TRBD1. CDR1 is MNHEY and CDR2 is SVGAGI in the germline V gene. With 2 bases clipped from V and 3 bases from J, the junction kept 2 bases outside the gene matches. The CDR3 is made up of 15 amino acids. The chain's CDR3 is CASSYGTGGHTEAFF. In nucleotides, the CDR3 is TGTGCCAGCAGTTACGGGACAGGGGGGCACACTGAAGCTTTCTTT.

V usage is TRBV28 and J usage is TRBJ1-6, with a weak D call TRBD1 (5 bases). Germline V lookup: CDR1 MDHEN, CDR2 SYDVKM. The ends were cut back, 3 bases at V and 5 bases at J, with 11 bases in the middle. This CDR3 spans 15 amino acids. This CDR3 reads CASSLPGPDNSPLHF. The DNA for the CDR3 is TGTGCCAGCAGTTTGCCGGGACCGGATAATTCACCCCTCCACTTT.

The V gene is TRBV5-4, the J gene TRBJ1-6, with a possible D match to TRBD1 (6 bases). Germline CDR1 SGHNT, CDR2 YYREEE (reference sequence). Trimming stripped 0 bases from V and 10 bases from J, with 20 bases between. This CDR3 has 17 residues. The CDR3: CASSLVSGTGWGSPLHF. The CDR3 DNA reads as TGTGCCAGCAGCTTGGTCTCAGGTACAGGGTGGGGGTCACCCCTCCACTTT.

The rearrangement joins TRBV6-1 to TRBJ2-7; 10 bases map to TRBD2. J was trimmed by 4 bases and V by 2 bases; bases with no gene match: 14. In germline, CDR1 is MNHNS, CDR2 SASEGT. The CDR3 is 18 residues long. The CDR3 is CASSERPSGRGKGYEQYF. The CDR3 DNA reads as TGTGCCAGCAGTGAACGGCCTAGCGGGAGAGGTAAAGGATACGAGCAGTACTTC.

This clone has only one observation. V is TRBV2 and J is TRBJ2-1; D is tentatively TRBD1 or TRBD2 (5 bases each). Trimming took 8 bases from V and 8 from J, leaving 19 bases between them. Germline-derived CDR1 and CDR2 are SNHLY and FYNNEI. The CDR3 length is 14 residues. The CDR3: CASVQFMRGDEQFF. The CDR3 coding sequence is TGTGCCAGCGTCCAATTCATGAGGGGCGATGAGCAGTTCTTC.

This chain connects TRBV20-1 to TRBJ1-2, with D possibly matching TRBD1 (6 bases). CDR3 size: 11 residues. Trimming removed 8 bases at V and 4 bases at J, with 11 bases between. Germline-derived CDR1 and CDR2 are DFQATT and SNEGSKA (reference sequence). This CDR3 reads CSSADSYGYTF. In DNA, the CDR3 is TGCAGTTCTGCGGACAGCTATGGCTACACCTTC.

The CDR3 sequence: CASSSLPDGNSVYGYTF. As DNA, the CDR3 is TGTGCCAGCAGCTCGCTACCCGACGGCAATTCCGTCTATGGCTACACCTTC. The J gene is TRBJ1-2, the V gene TRBV5-5; D is uncertain. Between the trimmed V and J ends, which lost 3 bases and 4 bases, there was a span of 22 bases. The CDR3 has 17 amino acids. Germline CDR1 and CDR2: SGHKS and YYEKEE (reference sequence).

The CDR3 protein is CSVGTGDNYGYTF. CDR3 sequence (DNA): TGCAGCGTCGGGACAGGGGATAACTATGGCTACACCTTC. The chain couples TRBV29-1 to TRBJ1-2; the match to TRBD1 covers 10 bases. The ends lost 6 bases at V and 1 base at J; junction bases unmatched: 2. The CDR3 is 13 residues long. CDR1 and CDR2 from the germline V gene are SQVTM and ANQGSEA.

The chain has TRBV6-2 or TRBV6-3 and TRBJ2-3; TRBD2 aligns across 13 bases. The V gene's germline CDR1 is MNHEY and CDR2 SVGEGT. This CDR3 is built from 16 residues. Unmatched junction bases numbered 7, after V lost 5 bases and J lost 5 bases. The CDR3 is CASSQTSGRVEDTQYF. Here the CDR3 DNA reads TGTGCCAGCAGTCAAACTAGCGGGAGGGTAGAAGATACGCAGTATTTT.

The chain joins TRBV11-3 to TRBJ2-5, with D maybe TRBD2 (5 bases). V gave up 5 bases and J gave up 5 bases, with 12 bases separating them. The CDR3 has 13 residues. Germline assignment: CDR1 SGHNT and CDR2 YENEEA. This CDR3 reads CASSISEEETQYF. CDR3 in DNA: TGTGCCAGCAGCATTAGCGAGGAGGAGACCCAGTACTTC.

The J gene is TRBJ1-6, the V gene TRBV27; D gene unclear. This CDR3 has 14 amino acids. V shed 3 bases and J shed 7 bases, with 10 bases lying between them. Germline CDR1 is MNHEY and CDR2 is SMNVEV (reference sequence). DNA for the CDR3: TGTGCCAGCAGTTTTCAGAGCCGGAATTCACCCCTCCACTTT. Encoded protein: CASSFQSRNSPLHF.

The rearrangement links TRBV6-5 to TRBJ2-7, with 9 bases lining up with TRBD1. Unmatched junction bases numbered 5, after V lost 8 bases and J lost 0 bases. CDR3 length: 14 residues. Germline V gene sequence: CDR1 MNHEY, CDR2 SVGAGI. The CDR3 DNA reads as TGTGCCAGCGGCTGGACAGGGGACTCCTACGAGCAGTACTTC. It encodes CASGWTGDSYEQYF.

V gene TRBV5-6 combines with J gene TRBJ1-2, with 8 bases that match TRBD1. The J segment lost 1 base and the V segment lost 1 base, leaving 3 bases of the junction unmatched. This CDR3 is 15 amino acids long. Germline V gene sequence: CDR1 SGHDT, CDR2 YYEEEE. CDR3 amino acids: CASSLQGAGNYGYTF. In nucleotides, the CDR3 is TGTGCCAGCAGCTTGCAGGGGGCGGGTAACTATGGCTACACCTTC.

V is TRBV2 and J is TRBJ1-1; D is perhaps TRBD1 (5 bases). CDR3 size: 13 residues. The V gene lost 11 bases and the J gene lost 4 bases, with 17 bases spanning the gap. Germline V gene lookup returns CDR1 SNHLY and CDR2 FYNNEI. The CDR3 region has the DNA TGTGCCGGCACTAGGGGAGCGGGCACTGAAGCTTTCTTT. As protein: CAGTRGAGTEAFF.

The chain joins TRBV11-3 to TRBJ2-1, with 8 bases that match TRBD2. The CDR3 runs to 17 residues. CDR1 is SGHNT, CDR2 YENEEA, per germline. J was trimmed by 7 bases and V by 4 bases; bases with no gene match: 15. The CDR3 DNA reads TGTGCCAGCAGCTCCGGGGGGGGCGGGAGGTCTTTTAATGAGCAGTTCTTC. Protein product: CASSSGGGGRSFNEQFF.

This sequence joins TRBV9 and TRBJ2-2, with 14 bases that match TRBD2. The V segment lost 4 bases and the J segment 1 base; nucleotides outside the gene matches: 6. In germline, CDR1 is SGDLS, CDR2 YYNGEE. The CDR3 runs 18 residues. CDR3 nucleotide sequence: TGTGCCAGCAGCTTCCCGACTAGCGGGAGGGGGAACACCGGGGAGCTGTTTTTT. It is translated as CASSFPTSGRGNTGELFF.